This T cell receptor (beta chain) was retrieved from a study of cytomegalovirus exposure and HLA in healthy donors. The CDR3 extends over 14 amino acids. Germline V gene data show CDR1 as MNHEY and CDR2 as SMNVEV (reference sequence). V lost 2 bases and J lost 3; bases outside the gene matches: 3. The PCR employed 60 Vbeta primers together with 13 Jbeta primers. Measured with immunoSEQ multiplex PCR; TCRdb has only the in-frame clones, and not every one. The sample records about 180,000 clones, approximately 80% being singletons. Regarding the study as a whole: The study labeled 164 TCR beta chains cytomegalovirus-associated. Researchers reported in a later analysis that a missense DCLRE1C variant was tied to TCR beta V- and J-gene trimming.

Of note for this clone: Its antigen is undetermined.

The sequence derives from a young man in good health and CMV-seronegative. Sequenced input: PBMCs. The chain couples TRBV27 to TRBJ2-7; TRBD1 matches 8 bases. Here the CDR3 DNA reads TGTGCCAGCAGTTTAGGAGGACAGGGCTACGAGCAGTACTTC. Translation: CASSLGGQGYEQYF.